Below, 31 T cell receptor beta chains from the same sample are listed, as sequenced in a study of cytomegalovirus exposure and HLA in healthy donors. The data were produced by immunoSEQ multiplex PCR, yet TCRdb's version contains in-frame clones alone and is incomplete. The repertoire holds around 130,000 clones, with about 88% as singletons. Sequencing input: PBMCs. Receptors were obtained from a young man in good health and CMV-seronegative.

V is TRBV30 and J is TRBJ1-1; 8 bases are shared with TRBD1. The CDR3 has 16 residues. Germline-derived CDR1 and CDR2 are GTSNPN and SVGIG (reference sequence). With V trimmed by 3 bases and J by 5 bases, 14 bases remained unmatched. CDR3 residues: CAWRKGGQGSGTEAFF. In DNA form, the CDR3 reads TGTGCCTGGAGGAAAGGTGGACAGGGCTCGGGTACTGAAGCTTTCTTT.

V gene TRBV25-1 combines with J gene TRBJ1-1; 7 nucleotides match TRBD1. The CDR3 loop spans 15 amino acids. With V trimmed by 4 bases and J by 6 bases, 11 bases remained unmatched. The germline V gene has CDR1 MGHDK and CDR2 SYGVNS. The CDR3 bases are TGTGCCAGCAGTGCATTAAATCTGGGGACAGCTGAAGCTTTCTTT. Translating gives CASSALNLGTAEAFF.

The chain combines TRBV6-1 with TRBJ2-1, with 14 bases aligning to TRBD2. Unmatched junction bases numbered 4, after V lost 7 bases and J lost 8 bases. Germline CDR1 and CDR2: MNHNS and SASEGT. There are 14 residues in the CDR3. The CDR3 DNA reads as TGTGCCAGCACCGGGACTAGCGGGAGATATGAGCAGTTCTTC. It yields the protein CASTGTSGRYEQFF.

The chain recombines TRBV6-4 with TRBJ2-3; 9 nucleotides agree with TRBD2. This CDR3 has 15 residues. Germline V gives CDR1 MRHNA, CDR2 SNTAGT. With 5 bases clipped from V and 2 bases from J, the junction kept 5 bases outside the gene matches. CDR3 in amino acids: CASSPLAGNTDTQYF. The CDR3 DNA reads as TGTGCCAGCAGTCCCCTAGCGGGGAACACAGATACGCAGTATTTT.

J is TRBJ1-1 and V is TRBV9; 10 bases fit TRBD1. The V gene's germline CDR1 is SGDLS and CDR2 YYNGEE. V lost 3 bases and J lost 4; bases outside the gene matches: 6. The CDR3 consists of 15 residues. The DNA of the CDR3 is TGTGCCAGCAGCGCGACAGGGGGCAGTCTCACTGAAGCTTTCTTT. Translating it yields CASSATGGSLTEAFF. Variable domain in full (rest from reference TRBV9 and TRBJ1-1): DSGVTQTPKHLITATGQRVTLRCSPRSGDLSVYWYQQSLDQGLQFLIQYYNGEERAKGNILERFSAQQFPDLHSELNLSSLELGDSALYFCASSATGGSLTEAFFGQGTRLTVV.

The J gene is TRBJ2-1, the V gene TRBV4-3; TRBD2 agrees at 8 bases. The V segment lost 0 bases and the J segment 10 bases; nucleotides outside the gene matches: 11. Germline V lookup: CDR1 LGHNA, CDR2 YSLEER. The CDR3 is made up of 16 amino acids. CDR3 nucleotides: TGCGCCAGCAGCCAAGATGCGGAGCGGGAGTTCAGGGAGCAGTTCTTC. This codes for CASSQDAEREFREQFF.

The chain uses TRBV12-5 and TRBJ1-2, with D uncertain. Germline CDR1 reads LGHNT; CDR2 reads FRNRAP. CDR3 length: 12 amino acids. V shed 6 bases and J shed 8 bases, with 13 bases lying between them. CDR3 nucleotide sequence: TGTGCTAGTGGCAGCAACAGCATCGGCTACACCTTC. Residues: CASGSNSIGYTF.

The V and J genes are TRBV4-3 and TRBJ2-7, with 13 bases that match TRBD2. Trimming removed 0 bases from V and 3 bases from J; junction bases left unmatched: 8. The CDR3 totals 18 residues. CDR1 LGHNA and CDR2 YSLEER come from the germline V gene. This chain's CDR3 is CASSQDSVTSGRFYEQYF. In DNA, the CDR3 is TGCGCCAGCAGCCAAGATTCGGTGACTAGCGGGAGGTTCTACGAGCAGTACTTC.

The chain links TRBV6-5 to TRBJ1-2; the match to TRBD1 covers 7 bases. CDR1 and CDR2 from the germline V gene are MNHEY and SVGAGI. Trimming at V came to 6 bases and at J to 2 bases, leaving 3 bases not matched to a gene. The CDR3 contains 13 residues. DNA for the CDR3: TGTGCCAGCAGCCTACAGGGGAACTATGGCTACACCTTC. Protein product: CASSLQGNYGYTF.

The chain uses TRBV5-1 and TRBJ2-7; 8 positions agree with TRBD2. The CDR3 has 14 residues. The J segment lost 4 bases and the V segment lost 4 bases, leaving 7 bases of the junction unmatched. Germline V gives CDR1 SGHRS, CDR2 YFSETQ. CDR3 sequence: CASSGSGSGYEQYF. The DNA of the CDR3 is TGCGCCAGCAGCGGGAGCGGGAGTGGGTACGAGCAGTACTTC. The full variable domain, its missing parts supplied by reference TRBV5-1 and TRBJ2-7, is KAGVTQTPRYLIKTRGQQVTLSCSPISGHRSVSWYQQTPGQGLQFLFEYFSETQRNKGNFPGRFSGRQFSNSRSEMNVSTLELGDSALYLCASSGSGSGYEQYFGPGTRLTVT.

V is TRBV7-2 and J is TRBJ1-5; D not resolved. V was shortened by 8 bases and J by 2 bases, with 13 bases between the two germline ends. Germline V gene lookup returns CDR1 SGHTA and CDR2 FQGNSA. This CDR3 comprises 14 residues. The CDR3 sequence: CASRPGYGNQPQHF. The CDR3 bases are TGTGCCAGCCGCCCGGGGTATGGCAATCAGCCCCAGCATTTT.

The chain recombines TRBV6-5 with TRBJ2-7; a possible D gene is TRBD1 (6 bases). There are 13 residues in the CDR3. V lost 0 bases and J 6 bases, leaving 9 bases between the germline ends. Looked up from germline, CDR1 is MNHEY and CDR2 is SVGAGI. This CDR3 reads CASSYSRGPEQYF. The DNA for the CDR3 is TGTGCCAGCAGTTACTCCAGGGGTCCCGAGCAGTACTTC.

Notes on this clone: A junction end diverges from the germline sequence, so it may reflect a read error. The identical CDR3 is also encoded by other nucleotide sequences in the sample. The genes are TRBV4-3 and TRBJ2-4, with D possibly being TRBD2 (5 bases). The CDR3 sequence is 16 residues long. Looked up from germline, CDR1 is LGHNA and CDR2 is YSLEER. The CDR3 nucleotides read TGCGCCAGTAGCCAAGACCCCAAAGGCGGGTCAAACATTCAGTACTTC. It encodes CASSQDPKGGSNIQYF.

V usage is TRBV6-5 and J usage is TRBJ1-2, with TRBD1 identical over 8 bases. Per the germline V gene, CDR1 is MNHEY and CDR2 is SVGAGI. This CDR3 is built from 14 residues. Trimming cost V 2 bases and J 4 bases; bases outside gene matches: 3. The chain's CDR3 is CASSYQGASYGYTF. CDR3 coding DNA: TGTGCCAGCAGTTACCAGGGGGCATCCTATGGCTACACCTTC.

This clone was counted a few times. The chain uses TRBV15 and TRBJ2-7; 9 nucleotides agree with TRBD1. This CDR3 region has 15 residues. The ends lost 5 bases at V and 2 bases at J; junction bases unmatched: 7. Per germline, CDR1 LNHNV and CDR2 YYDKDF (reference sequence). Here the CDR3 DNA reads TGTGCCACCAGCGGGGGACAGGGTGAGGCCTACGAGCAGTACTTC. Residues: CATSGGQGEAYEQYF.

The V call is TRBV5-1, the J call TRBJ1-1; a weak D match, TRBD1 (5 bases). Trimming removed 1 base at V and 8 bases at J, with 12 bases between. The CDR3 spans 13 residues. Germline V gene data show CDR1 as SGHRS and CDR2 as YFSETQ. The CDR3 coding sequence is TGCGCCAGCAGCTTGTGGCAGGGAACCGAAGCTTTCTTT. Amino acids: CASSLWQGTEAFF.

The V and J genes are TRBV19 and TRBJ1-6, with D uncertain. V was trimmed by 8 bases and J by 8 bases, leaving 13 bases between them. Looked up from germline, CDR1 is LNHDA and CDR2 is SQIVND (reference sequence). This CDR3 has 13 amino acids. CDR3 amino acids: CASATYGYSPLHF. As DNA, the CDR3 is TGTGCCAGTGCCACCTACGGGTATTCACCCCTCCACTTT. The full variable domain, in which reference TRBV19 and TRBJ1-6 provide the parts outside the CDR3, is DGGITQSPKYLFRKEGQNVTLSCEQNLNHDAMYWYRQDPGQGLRLIYYSQIVNDFQKGDIAEGYSVSREKKESFPLTVTSAQKNPTAFYLCASATYGYSPLHFGNGTRLTVT.

This chain's CDR3 is CASSIMTFYENTGELFF. For the CDR3, the DNA is TGTGCCAGTAGTATAATGACTTTCTATGAAAACACCGGGGAGCTGTTTTTT. The J gene is TRBJ2-2, the V gene TRBV19; D gene ambiguous. V gave up 2 bases and J gave up 2 bases, with 15 bases separating them. The germline V gene has CDR1 LNHDA and CDR2 SQIVND (reference sequence). The CDR3 loop spans 17 amino acids.

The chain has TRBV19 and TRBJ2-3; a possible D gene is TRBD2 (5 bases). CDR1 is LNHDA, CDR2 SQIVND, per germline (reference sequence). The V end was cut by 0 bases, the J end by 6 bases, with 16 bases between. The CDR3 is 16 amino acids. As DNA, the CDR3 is TGTGCCAGTAGTATAGATACCGGGCTTAGCGACGATACGCAGTATTTT. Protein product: CASSIDTGLSDDTQYF.

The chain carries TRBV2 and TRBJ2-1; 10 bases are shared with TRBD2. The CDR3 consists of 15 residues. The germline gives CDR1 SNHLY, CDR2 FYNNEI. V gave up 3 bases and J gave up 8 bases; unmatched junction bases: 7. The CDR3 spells CASSERIAGGHEQFF. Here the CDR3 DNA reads TGTGCCAGCAGTGAGAGAATAGCGGGAGGCCATGAGCAGTTCTTC.

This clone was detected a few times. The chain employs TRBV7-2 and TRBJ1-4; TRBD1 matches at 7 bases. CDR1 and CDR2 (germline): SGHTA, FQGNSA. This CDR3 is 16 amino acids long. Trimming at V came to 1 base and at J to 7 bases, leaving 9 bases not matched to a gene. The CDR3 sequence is CASSLELYGTAEKLFF. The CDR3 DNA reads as TGTGCCAGCAGCTTAGAACTTTATGGGACAGCTGAAAAACTGTTTTTT.

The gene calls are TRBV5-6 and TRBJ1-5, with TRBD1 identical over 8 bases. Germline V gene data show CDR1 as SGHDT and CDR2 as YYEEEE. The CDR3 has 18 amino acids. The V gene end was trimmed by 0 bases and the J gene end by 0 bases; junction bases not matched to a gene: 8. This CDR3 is CASSLGGVGTGSNQPQHF. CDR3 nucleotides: TGTGCCAGCAGCTTGGGAGGGGTCGGGACAGGTAGCAATCAGCCCCAGCATTTT.

The CDR3 DNA follows: TGTGCCAGCAAAATGGGGCTAGCGGGCCCGTGGGAGTACTTC. Encoded protein: CASKMGLAGPWEYF. The chain combines TRBV7-2 with TRBJ2-7, with 8 positions matching TRBD2. Germline V gene lookup returns CDR1 SGHTA and CDR2 FQGNSA. J gave up 11 bases and V 7 bases, and 16 bases lay outside the gene matches. The CDR3 runs to 14 residues.

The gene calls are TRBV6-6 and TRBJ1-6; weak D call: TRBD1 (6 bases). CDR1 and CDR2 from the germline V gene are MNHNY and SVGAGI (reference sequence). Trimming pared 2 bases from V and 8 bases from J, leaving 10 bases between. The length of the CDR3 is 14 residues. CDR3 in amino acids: CASSYTSGDSPLHF. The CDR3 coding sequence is TGTGCCAGCAGTTACACGTCAGGGGATTCACCCCTCCACTTT.

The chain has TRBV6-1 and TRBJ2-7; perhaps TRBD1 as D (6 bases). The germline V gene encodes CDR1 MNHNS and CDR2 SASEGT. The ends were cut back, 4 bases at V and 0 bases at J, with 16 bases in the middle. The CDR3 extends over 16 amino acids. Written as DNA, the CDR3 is TGTGCCAGCAGTGGAGACAGGACTTCTAGCTCCTACGAGCAGTACTTC. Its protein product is CASSGDRTSSSYEQYF.

CDR3 nucleotide sequence: TGTGCCGCTTCCCGGGACAAGGACGAAAAACTGTTTTTT. It yields the protein CAASRDKDEKLFF. The chain has TRBV7-9 and TRBJ1-4, with a weak D call TRBD1 (6 bases). This CDR3 region has 13 residues. From germline, CDR1 is SEHNR and CDR2 FQNEAQ (reference sequence). V dropped 11 bases and J dropped 8 bases, with 18 bases sitting between them.

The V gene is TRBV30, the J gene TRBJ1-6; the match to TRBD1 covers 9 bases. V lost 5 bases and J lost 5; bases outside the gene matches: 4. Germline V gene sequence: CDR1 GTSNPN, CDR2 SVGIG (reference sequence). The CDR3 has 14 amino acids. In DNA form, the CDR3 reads TGTGCCTGGGGACAGGGGTTAAATAATTCACCCCTCCACTTT. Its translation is CAWGQGLNNSPLHF.

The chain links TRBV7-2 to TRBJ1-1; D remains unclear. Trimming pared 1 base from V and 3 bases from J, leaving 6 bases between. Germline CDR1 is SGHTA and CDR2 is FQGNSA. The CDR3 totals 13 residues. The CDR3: CASSLGPDTEAFF. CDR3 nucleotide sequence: TGTGCCAGCAGCTTAGGCCCGGACACTGAAGCTTTCTTT.

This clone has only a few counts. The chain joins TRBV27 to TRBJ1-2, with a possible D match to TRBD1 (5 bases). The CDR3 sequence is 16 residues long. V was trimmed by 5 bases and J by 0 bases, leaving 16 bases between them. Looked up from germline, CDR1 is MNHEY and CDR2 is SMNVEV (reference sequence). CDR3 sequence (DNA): TGTGCCAGCAGTACAAAGACAGACCGAGCTAACTATGGCTACACCTTC. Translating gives CASSTKTDRANYGYTF.

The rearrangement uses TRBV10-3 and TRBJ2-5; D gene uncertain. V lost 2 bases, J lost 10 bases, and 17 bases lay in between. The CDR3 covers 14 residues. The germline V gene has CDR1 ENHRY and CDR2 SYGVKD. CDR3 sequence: CAISEDDWSQGQYF. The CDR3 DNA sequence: TGTGCCATCAGTGAGGACGACTGGTCCCAAGGCCAGTACTTC.

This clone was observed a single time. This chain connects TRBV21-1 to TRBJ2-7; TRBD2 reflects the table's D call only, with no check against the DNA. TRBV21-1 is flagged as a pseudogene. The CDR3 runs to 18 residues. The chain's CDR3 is CASSKEGGAPIPSYEQYF. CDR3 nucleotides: TGTGCCAGCAGCAAAGAGGGGGGGGCGCCTATACCCTCCTACGAGCAGTACTTC.